This T cell receptor (gamma chain) was found in a study of γδ T cells in repeated Plasmodium falciparum infection. Flow sorting of PBMC yielded separate Vgamma9/Vdelta2+ and Vdelta2-negative gammadelta T cell populations for bulk repertoire analysis. This clone was picked up one time. Each sorted gammadelta sample had TRG and TRD chains sequenced. TCRdb reanalysed the multiplex PCR reads via CATT. The data hold about 30,000 gamma-chain clones, with 1.4% observed a single time. V was pared by 2 bases and J by 17 bases, with 30 bases of the junction left unmatched. Germline loops: CDR1 GITISATS, CDR2 ISYDGTV (reference sequence). The CDR3 consists of 21 residues.

This TCR came from a pool of human donors (malaria-infected and uninfected, not separated). The rearrangement links TRGV9 to TRGJP. TCRdb offers no J gene call, so here the DNA was matched to germline to obtain one. The specimen sequenced was gamma-delta T cells from blood. Here the CDR3 reads CALWEEIRRGPRVGQQKIKVF. The CDR3 region has the DNA TGTGCCTTGTGGGAGGAGATAAGGAGGGGCCCAAGAGTTGGGCAACAAAAAATCAAGGTATTT.